Listed below are T cell receptor beta chains from one sample, sequenced in a study of OX40 agonist ivuxolimab in advanced cancers. Only in-frame clones appear in the TCRdb table, and some are missing; sequencing was by immunoSEQ multiplex PCR. The sample has 120,000 or so clones, around 93% seen once. The specimen comprised CD4+ or CD8+ T cells sorted from blood, sampled in a trial of the OX40 agonist ivuxolimab. These receptors were collected from an adult with an advanced solid tumor such as melanoma, head and neck, liver or kidney cancer. CDR3s include the opening cysteine and the closing phenylalanine or tryptophan. The D gene is left open where the match is weak. Rows may omit the clone size; those that give it use once, few, many or a size class.

J gene	D gene	clone size	V gene	CDR3 DNA	CDR3 protein
TRBJ1-5	TRBD1	few	TRBV28	TGTGCCAGCAGCAGGACAGGGGAACAGCCCCAGCATTTT	CASSRTGEQPQHF
TRBJ2-4	-	-	TRBV6-5	TGTGCCAGCAGTTCGTTAGACTTGCAAAACATTCAGTACTTC	CASSSLDLQNIQYF
TRBJ1-1	-	-	TRBV6-1	TGTGCCAGCAGTGAACAAACCACAGGGAGAGGAGCTTTCTTT	CASSEQTTGRGAFF
TRBJ2-5	TRBD1	-	TRBV5-8	TGTGCCAGCAGCAGGAGACAGGGAAGATCGGAGACCCAGTACTTC	CASSRRQGRSETQYF
TRBJ2-5	TRBD2	-	TRBV7-8	TGTGCCAGCAGCTTAGTACTAGCGGATCGCCTTCAAGAGACCCAGTACTTC	CASSLVLADRLQETQYF
TRBJ1-2	TRBD1	-	TRBV19	TGTGCCAGTAGTCGTCCCGGGACAGGGGGCAGTTCAGGAGGCTACACCTTC	CASSRPGTGGSSGGYTF
TRBJ2-1	-	once	TRBV12-1	TGTGCCAGCAGCCCCGGGACTAGCGGATACAATGAGCAGTTCTTC	CASSPGTSGYNEQFF
TRBJ1-6	TRBD1	-	TRBV7-2	TGTGCCAGCAGCCCGAACAGGGGTGGGGCCCTCCACTTT	CASSPNRGGALHF
TRBJ2-7	TRBD1	-	TRBV4-1	TGCGCCAGCAGCCAAGGCAACTTGGGACAGGGAAGGAACGAGCAGTACTTC	CASSQGNLGQGRNEQYF
TRBJ2-7	TRBD1	-	TRBV28	TGTGCCAGCACTGGACGGGGGGACAGGGCCTACGAGCAGTACTTC	CASTGRGDRAYEQYF
TRBJ2-7	-	once	TRBV2	TGTGCCAGCAGTGAGCGGTGGAGCTCCTACGAGCAGTACTTC	CASSERWSSYEQYF
TRBJ2-1	TRBD2	-	TRBV6-6	TGTGCCAGCAGTGGGGGACTAGCGTTATCCTACAATGAGCAGTTCTTC	CASSGGLALSYNEQFF
TRBJ2-5	TRBD1	-	TRBV6-5	TGTGCCAGCAGTTACGACAGGGTTCAAGAGACCCAGTACTTC	CASSYDRVQETQYF
TRBJ2-3	TRBD2	-	TRBV7-9	TGTGCCAGCAGCTTTAGCGGGAGGGCCCCATGGGGCACAGATACGCAGTATTTT	CASSFSGRAPWGTDTQYF
TRBJ2-1	TRBD2	-	TRBV7-9	TGTGCCAGCAGCTTATTACCGGGACTAGGCCAGTATGAGCAGTTCTTC	CASSLLPGLGQYEQFF
TRBJ2-7	-	-	TRBV7-9	TGTGCCAGCAGCTTAAGCCTAGGCAAAGACTTAACCTACGAGCAGTACTTC	CASSLSLGKDLTYEQYF
TRBJ2-7	-	-	TRBV5-8	TGTGCCAGCAGCTTGTATTTTTCGGAATTCACTTCCTACGAGCAGTACTTC	CASSLYFSEFTSYEQYF
TRBJ2-1	TRBD2	-	TRBV5-4	TGTGCCAGCAGCGTTTTAGCGGGGATACGATACAATGAGCAGTTCTTC	CASSVLAGIRYNEQFF
TRBJ2-3	-	-	TRBV5-1	TGCGCCAGCAGCTTGGCTCCCCCAGATACGCAGTATTTT	CASSLAPPDTQYF
TRBJ2-1	TRBD2	-	TRBV7-9	TGTGCCAGCAGCATAATCGAGACTAGCGGGAGTAATGAGCAGTTCTTC	CASSIIETSGSNEQFF
TRBJ2-5	-	-	TRBV30	TGTGCCTGGAGTCCCCGGGGAGAGACCCAGTACTTC	CAWSPRGETQYF
TRBJ1-1	TRBD1	-	TRBV11-2	TGTGCCAGCAGCCGACAGGGGAGCACTGAAGCTTTCTTT	CASSRQGSTEAFF
TRBJ2-7	TRBD2	-	TRBV25-1	TGTGCCAGCAGTGAATATAAGCGGGAGAGCTACGAGCAGTACTTC	CASSEYKRESYEQYF
TRBJ2-6	TRBD1	-	TRBV19	TGTGCCAGTAGTACTCGGGCAGGGGGCGCTTCAGGGGCCAACGTCCTGACTTTC	CASSTRAGGASGANVLTF
TRBJ1-1	TRBD1	-	TRBV6-6	TGTGCCAGCAATGCACAGGGGAGCACTGAAGCTTTCTTT	CASNAQGSTEAFF
TRBJ1-5	-	-	TRBV2	TGTGCCAGCAGCCTCGTGGGAGGCAATCAGCCCCAGCATTTT	CASSLVGGNQPQHF
TRBJ1-6	-	few	TRBV9	TGTGCCAGCAGCCCCCGGACAGCACATAATTCACCCCTCCACTTT	CASSPRTAHNSPLHF
TRBJ1-1	TRBD1	-	TRBV7-2	TGTGCCAGCAGCTTATTTGGGACAGGGGGCGGAGGTGAAGCTTTCTTT	CASSLFGTGGGGEAFF
TRBJ2-7	-	-	TRBV11-2	TGTGCCAGCACCCAGGGCAGCGAGCAGTACTTC	CASTQGSEQYF
TRBJ2-7	-	-	TRBV7-3	TGTGCCAGCAGCTTAGACCTGGGTGCCTACGAGCAGTACTTC	CASSLDLGAYEQYF
TRBJ2-1	TRBD2	-	TRBV5-1	TGCGCCAGCAGGCGAGTCAGCGGGGGGACCGATGAGCAGTTCTTC	CASRRVSGGTDEQFF
TRBJ2-5	TRBD1	-	TRBV5-1	TGCGCCAGCAGCCTAGGACAGGGGGTCCAAGAGACCCAGTACTTC	CASSLGQGVQETQYF
TRBJ1-1	-	-	TRBV5-8	TGTGCCAGCAGCTCCGACCGGGACAACGAAGCTTTCTTT	CASSSDRDNEAFF
TRBJ2-7	TRBD1	-	TRBV25-1	TGTGCCAGCAGTGATCTTAGGGACAGGGGGAAAAGCGAGCAGTACTTC	CASSDLRDRGKSEQYF
TRBJ1-3	-	-	TRBV11-3	TGTGCCAGCAGCTTAGGTGCGAGCTCTGGAAACACCATATATTTT	CASSLGASSGNTIYF
TRBJ2-7	-	-	TRBV11-2	TGTGCCAGCAGCTTATCAGGGTACGAGCAGTACTTC	CASSLSGYEQYF
TRBJ1-1	-	-	TRBV6-5	TGTGCCAGCAGTTACTTTGGACGGACTAACACTGAAGCTTTCTTT	CASSYFGRTNTEAFF
TRBJ2-1	TRBD1	-	TRBV7-3	TGTGCCAGCAGCTTTCGACAGGGGGCCTACAATGAGCAGTTCTTC	CASSFRQGAYNEQFF
TRBJ2-5	-	-	TRBV15	TGTGCCACCAGCAGAGTAGGCCGGATCCAAGAGACCCAGTACTTC	CATSRVGRIQETQYF
TRBJ2-1	TRBD2	-	TRBV28	TGTGCCAGCAGTTTATTTCCGGGACTAGACTACAATGAGCAGTTCTTC	CASSLFPGLDYNEQFF
TRBJ1-1	TRBD1	-	TRBV30	TGTGCCTGGAAAAAAGGGACAGGGTCAATTAGAGCTTTCTTT	CAWKKGTGSIRAFF
TRBJ2-7	-	-	TRBV7-9	TGTGCCAGCAGCTTAGCCCAGGGCCGCTTCTGGGAGCAGTACTTC	CASSLAQGRFWEQYF
TRBJ1-4	-	-	TRBV5-1	TGCGCCAGCAGCATGGAGGGAAGGGGCTCGAATGAAAAACTGTTTTTT	CASSMEGRGSNEKLFF
TRBJ2-2	TRBD1	-	TRBV11-1	TGTGCCAGCAGCCGTCTGAGGGGGCGCAACACCGGGGAGCTGTTTTTT	CASSRLRGRNTGELFF
TRBJ2-2	TRBD1	-	TRBV2	TGTGCCAGCAACAGGGGCGCGAACACCGGGGAGCTGTTTTTT	CASNRGANTGELFF
TRBJ2-2	-	-	TRBV11-3	TGTGCCAGCAGCTTCGGGGGGCCTGGGACCGGGGAGCTGTTTTTT	CASSFGGPGTGELFF
TRBJ2-5	-	-	TRBV27	TGTGCCAGCAGTCCGTTCCGAGGGTGGGGCGCGATTGTGGGAGAGACCCAGTACTTC	CASSPFRGWGAIVGETQYF
TRBJ2-2	-	-	TRBV6-6	TGTGCCTGCCGTTGGGTCGACACCGGGGAGCTGTTTTTT	CACRWVDTGELFF
TRBJ1-5	TRBD1	-	TRBV7-2	TGTGCCAGCAGCTCAGACGGGACAGGGAGTCAGCCCCAGCATTTT	CASSSDGTGSQPQHF
TRBJ1-2	-	-	TRBV7-8	TGTGCCAGCAGCTTAGACCGGCAGGCGCGTGGCTACACCTTC	CASSLDRQARGYTF
TRBJ1-5	-	-	TRBV2	TGTGCCAGCAGTGAAGGGGGGAGGCGAAGCAATCAGCCCCAGCATTTT	CASSEGGRRSNQPQHF
TRBJ1-1	-	-	TRBV11-3	TGTGCCAGCAGCCGGGACACGGGAACTGAAGCTTTCTTT	CASSRDTGTEAFF
TRBJ2-7	TRBD2	-	TRBV6-1	TGTGCCAGCAATGACGGCGGGAGGTACGAGCAGTACTTC	CASNDGGRYEQYF
TRBJ2-2	-	once	TRBV7-6	TGTGCCAGCAGCTTAGCGCGTAGCGAAGGGGAGCTGTTTTTT	CASSLARSEGELFF